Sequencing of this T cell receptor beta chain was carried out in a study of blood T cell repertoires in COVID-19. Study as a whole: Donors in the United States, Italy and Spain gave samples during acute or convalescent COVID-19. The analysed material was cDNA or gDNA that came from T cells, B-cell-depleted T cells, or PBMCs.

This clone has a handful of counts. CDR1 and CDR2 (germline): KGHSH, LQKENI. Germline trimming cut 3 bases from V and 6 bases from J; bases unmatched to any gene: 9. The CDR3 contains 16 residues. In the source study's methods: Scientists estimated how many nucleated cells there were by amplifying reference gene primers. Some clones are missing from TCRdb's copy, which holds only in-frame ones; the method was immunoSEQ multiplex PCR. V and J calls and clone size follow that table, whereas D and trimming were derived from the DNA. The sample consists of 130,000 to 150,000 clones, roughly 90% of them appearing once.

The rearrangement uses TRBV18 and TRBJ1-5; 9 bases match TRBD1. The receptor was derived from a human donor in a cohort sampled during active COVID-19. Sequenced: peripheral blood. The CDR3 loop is CASSPTGTGLTQPQHF. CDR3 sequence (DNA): TGTGCCAGCTCACCCACTGGGACAGGGCTGACTCAGCCCCAGCATTTT.